This entry lists 5 T cell receptor beta chains sequenced from one sample in a study of immune heterogeneity within non-small cell lung tumors. Using 32 V and 13 J primers, multiplex PCR amplified TCR beta CDR3. TCRdb processed the multiplex PCR reads anew with MiXCR; each CDR3 protein has one entry. There are around 16,000 distinct CDR3 sequences in the sample; about 30% occur only once, and 3.5% to 5% lies in the top ten. Template material comprised bulk tumor genomic DNA at roughly 600 ng per sample. During surgery, several far-apart biopsies were obtained from every primary tumor. Surgery that was curative in intent was performed on patients with untreated, newly diagnosed non-small cell lung cancer. Source material: lung tumor tissue. The source is a man aged 35 to 55 with non-small cell lung cancer.

This clonotype is medium-sized within its sample. CDR3 residues: CASSLEGQVLLGEQYF. The DNA of the CDR3 is TGCGCCAGCAGCTTGGAGGGACAGGTTCTCTTGGGAGAGCAGTACTTC. This chain uses TRBV5-1 with TRBJ2-7; the match to TRBD1 covers 8 bases. Germline V gene sequence: CDR1 SGHRS, CDR2 YFSETQ. The junction had 12 bases not matched to a gene; V was cut back by 0 bases and J by 7 bases. This CDR3 has 16 residues.

This clonotype was observed at least ten times. This chain connects TRBV7-3 to TRBJ2-7; 7 nucleotides align to TRBD2. Per the germline V gene, CDR1 is SGHTA and CDR2 is FQGTGA. The V gene end was trimmed by 3 bases and the J gene end by 6 bases; junction bases not matched to a gene: 8. This CDR3 has 14 amino acids. The CDR3 loop is CASSLGSGGSEQYF. The CDR3 region has the DNA TGTGCCAGCAGCTTGGGCAGTGGCGGGAGCGAGCAGTACTTC. Drawing the rest from reference TRBV7-3 and TRBJ2-7, the complete variable domain is GAGVSQTPSNKVTEKGKYVELRCDPISGHTALYWYRQSLGQGPEFLIYFQGTGAADDSGLPNDRFFAVRPEGSVSTLKIQRTERGDSAVYLCASSLGSGGSEQYFGPGTRLTVT.

A note on this clonotype: Germline and junction disagree at one end, which may indicate a read error. The chain joins TRBV18 to TRBJ2-3; D gene ambiguous. Germline V lookup: CDR1 KGHSH, CDR2 LQKENI. This CDR3 contains 15 residues. The DNA for the CDR3 is TGTTCCAGCTCACCAGTTTTTCTAGGAGCATATACGCAGTATTTT. This encodes CSSSPVFLGAYTQYF.

In its sample, this clonotype is medium-sized. This chain uses TRBV20-1 with TRBJ1-3; tentatively, D is TRBD1 (5 bases). Per the germline V gene, CDR1 is DFQATT and CDR2 is SNEGSKA (reference sequence). Trimming left V 3 bases short and J 1 base short, with 10 bases between. The length of the CDR3 is 14 residues. The CDR3 protein is CSASGRASGNTIYF. The CDR3 region has the DNA TGCAGTGCTAGTGGCAGGGCGTCTGGAAACACCATATATTTT.

This clonotype is medium-sized. The chain is built from TRBV12-3 or TRBV12-4 and TRBJ2-3; TRBD2 agrees at 7 bases. Unmatched junction bases numbered 2, after V lost 1 base and J lost 1 base. The length of the CDR3 is 15 residues. The CDR3 spells CASSLGGRGTDTQYF. CDR3 bases: TGTGCCAGCAGTTTAGGGGGGAGGGGCACAGATACGCAGTATTTT.